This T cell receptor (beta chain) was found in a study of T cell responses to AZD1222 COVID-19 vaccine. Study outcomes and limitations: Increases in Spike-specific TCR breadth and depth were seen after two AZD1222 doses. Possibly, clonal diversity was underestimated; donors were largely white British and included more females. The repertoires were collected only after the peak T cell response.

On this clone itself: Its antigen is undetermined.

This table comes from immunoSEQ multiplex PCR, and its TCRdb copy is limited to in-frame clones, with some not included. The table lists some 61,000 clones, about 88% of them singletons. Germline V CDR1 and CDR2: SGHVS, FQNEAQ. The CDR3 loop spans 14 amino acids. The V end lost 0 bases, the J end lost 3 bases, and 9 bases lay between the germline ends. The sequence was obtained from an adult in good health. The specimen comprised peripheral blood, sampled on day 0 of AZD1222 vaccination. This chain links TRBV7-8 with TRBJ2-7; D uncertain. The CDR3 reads CASSLAGHRYEQYF. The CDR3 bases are TGTGCCAGCAGCTTAGCCGGGCATCGCTACGAGCAGTACTTC.